This TCR beta chain originates from a study of T cell changes during pregnancy in multiple sclerosis. This clone was seen more than once but under ten times. Sequencing was performed with immunoSEQ multiplex PCR; in TCRdb, only in-frame clones are kept and a portion is missing. This sample has approximately 89,000 clones; approximately 95% occur once, and the top ten carry approximately 1.7%. V shed 3 bases and J shed 5 bases, with 11 bases lying between them. The CDR3 runs to 14 residues. CDR1 is MRHNA and CDR2 is SNTAGT in the germline V gene. The chain has TRBV6-4 and TRBJ2-1; D unresolved. The sequenced sample was peripheral blood, obtained after pregnancy. This receptor was obtained from a female donor in good health, enrolled as a control in a pregnancy study. The CDR3 loop is CASSETHQNNEQFF. CDR3 coding DNA: TGTGCCAGCAGTGAAACCCACCAGAACAATGAGCAGTTCTTC.